This passage covers 15 T cell receptor beta chains from one sample sequenced in a study of long-term antiretroviral therapy in people with HIV. Sequencing relied on immunoSEQ assay v3.0, run at survey level. The method was immunoSEQ multiplex PCR; TCRdb's version includes in-frame clones alone and lacks a portion of them. The sample lists over 25,000 clones, 94% occurring once. Material: unsorted PBMCs, obtained 7.4 years after starting antiretroviral therapy. These receptors were obtained from a man aged 50 or older with HIV.

The chain combines TRBV15 with TRBJ2-7, with 10 positions matching TRBD1. J was trimmed by 3 bases and V by 3 bases; bases with no gene match: 5. The CDR3 covers 15 residues. Germline V lookup: CDR1 LNHNV, CDR2 YYDKDF (reference sequence). The CDR3 nucleotides are TGTGCCACCAGCAGCCGGGACAGGGGCATCTACGAGCAGTACTTC. This codes for CATSSRDRGIYEQYF. Full variable domain (missing parts from reference TRBV15 and TRBJ2-7): DAMVIQNPRYQVTQFGKPVTLSCSQTLNHNVMYWYQQKSSQAPKLLFHYYDKDFNNEADTPDNFQSRRPNTSFCFLDIRSPGLGDTAMYLCATSSRDRGIYEQYFGPGTRLTVT.

This clone has just one count. The J gene is TRBJ2-7, the V gene TRBV28; TRBD1 matches at 8 bases. Looked up from germline, CDR1 is MDHEN and CDR2 is SYDVKM. Unmatched junction bases numbered 6, after V lost 3 bases and J lost 5 bases. The CDR3 has 14 amino acids. CDR3: CASSFWTGWNEQYF. The CDR3 nucleotides are TGTGCCAGCAGTTTCTGGACAGGGTGGAACGAGCAGTACTTC.

The chain recombines TRBV9 with TRBJ2-1, with D unclear. Germline lookup yields CDR1 SGDLS and CDR2 YYNGEE. This CDR3 has 13 amino acids. Trimming removed 0 bases at V and 4 bases at J, with 5 bases between. CDR3 protein: CASSVAGYNEQFF. In nucleotides, the CDR3 is TGTGCCAGCAGCGTAGCCGGGTACAATGAGCAGTTCTTC.

The rearrangement links TRBV29-1 to TRBJ1-1, with unresolved D. This CDR3 comprises 14 residues. V was clipped by 0 bases and J by 3 bases, with 11 bases between them. Germline assignment: CDR1 SQVTM and CDR2 ANQGSEA. The DNA for the CDR3 is TGCAGCGTTGAAGAGTTTCGCACCTACACTGAAGCTTTCTTT. Residues: CSVEEFRTYTEAFF.

The V and J genes are TRBV7-6 and TRBJ2-7; 7 bases are a match to TRBD1. The CDR3 contains 13 residues. CDR1 and CDR2 (germline): SGHVS, FNYEAQ. The V gene end was trimmed by 5 bases and the J gene end by 3 bases; junction bases not matched to a gene: 4. The chain's CDR3 is CASSIDRVYEQYF. The CDR3 coding sequence is TGTGCCAGCAGCATTGACAGGGTCTACGAGCAGTACTTC. Variable domain in full (rest from reference TRBV7-6 and TRBJ2-7): GAGVSQSPRYKVTKRGQDVALRCDPISGHVSLYWYRQALGQGPEFLTYFNYEAQQDKSGLPNDRFSAERPEGSISTLTIQRTEQRDSAMYRCASSIDRVYEQYFGPGTRLTVT.

This chain uses TRBV6-5 with TRBJ2-3, with D perhaps being TRBD1 or TRBD2 (6 bases each). Looked up from germline, CDR1 is MNHEY and CDR2 is SVGAGI. V lost 2 bases and J 0 bases, leaving 12 bases between the germline ends. CDR3 size: 16 residues. The CDR3 nucleotides are TGTGCCAGCAGTTACCATCCGGGGGCGAGCACAGATACGCAGTATTTT. Protein sequence: CASSYHPGASTDTQYF.

This chain links TRBV30 with TRBJ1-5; D is ambiguous. The germline V gene has CDR1 GTSNPN and CDR2 SVGIG (reference sequence). The CDR3 consists of 14 residues. Trimming stripped 1 base from V and 3 bases from J, with 10 bases between. The CDR3 DNA reads as TGTGCCTGGAGTGGGCAGGCACCCAATCAGCCCCAGCATTTT. It encodes CAWSGQAPNQPQHF.

The chain uses TRBV6-4 and TRBJ2-1; possibly TRBD1 for D (6 bases). The CDR3 runs 16 residues. Germline lookup yields CDR1 MRHNA and CDR2 SNTAGT. V was clipped by 3 bases and J by 9 bases, with 21 bases between them. The CDR3 spells CASSEDSSTPAGEQFF. The DNA for the CDR3 is TGTGCCAGCAGTGAGGACAGCTCTACTCCCGCCGGTGAGCAGTTCTTC.

The chain has TRBV6-5 and TRBJ1-5; D call uncertain. Germline V CDR1 and CDR2: MNHEY, SVGAGI. V lost 6 bases and J 7 bases, leaving 13 bases between the germline ends. The CDR3 has 13 residues. CDR3 coding DNA: TGTGCCAGCAGCACGAATCAGGTGCAGCCCCAGCATTTT. Translation gives CASSTNQVQPQHF.

This clone has a handful of counts. V gene TRBV4-1 combines with J gene TRBJ1-2; 9 bases are a match to TRBD1. Germline V gives CDR1 MGHRA, CDR2 YSYEKL. The CDR3 sequence is 15 residues long. After removal of 3 bases from V and 1 base from J, the junction contained 3 bases not matched to a gene. The CDR3 nucleotides read TGCGCCAGCAGCCAGGGACAGGGCAGTAACTATGGCTACACCTTC. This codes for CASSQGQGSNYGYTF.

V is TRBV28 and J is TRBJ2-7; D is possibly TRBD2 (5 bases). Germline V gene sequence: CDR1 MDHEN, CDR2 SYDVKM. The V end was cut by 3 bases, the J end by 3 bases, with 6 bases between. This CDR3 has 12 residues. Here the CDR3 reads CASSFGDYEQYF. The CDR3 DNA follows: TGTGCCAGCAGTTTCGGGGACTACGAGCAGTACTTC.

The V and J genes are TRBV19 and TRBJ2-7; D is perhaps TRBD2 (5 bases). V lost 0 bases to trimming and J lost 2 bases, with 8 bases between them. From germline, CDR1 is LNHDA and CDR2 SQIVND (reference sequence). The CDR3 totals 14 residues. The CDR3 protein is CASSIEEGTYEQYF. The DNA of the CDR3 is TGTGCCAGTAGTATAGAAGAGGGCACCTACGAGCAGTACTTC.

The chain is built from TRBV7-5 and TRBJ2-7; the table's D call of TRBD1 was not tested on the DNA. TRBV7-5 is an annotated pseudogene. The CDR3 is 18 residues long. The CDR3 spells CARSLGQGVGPPHYEQYF. The CDR3 DNA reads TGTGCCAGAAGCTTAGGGCAGGGTGTGGGTCCCCCTCACTACGAGCAGTACTTC.

The chain has TRBV5-5 and TRBJ1-2, with a possible D match to TRBD1 (5 bases). Germline CDR1 reads SGHKS; CDR2 reads YYEKEE (reference sequence). The CDR3 spans 15 residues. The V end was cut by 2 bases, the J end by 5 bases, with 16 bases between. The CDR3 bases are TGTGCCAGCAGCTTTTATCTCGACAGAGTATATGGCTACACCTTC. It is translated as CASSFYLDRVYGYTF.

This rearrangement joins TRBV27 to TRBJ2-7; 8 bases fit TRBD2. J was trimmed by 6 bases and V by 6 bases; bases with no gene match: 7. This CDR3 spans 13 amino acids. CDR1 and CDR2 from the germline V gene are MNHEY and SMNVEV (reference sequence). The CDR3 loop reads CASSLSAGGEQYF. The CDR3 DNA sequence: TGTGCCAGCAGCCTAAGTGCGGGAGGCGAGCAGTACTTC.